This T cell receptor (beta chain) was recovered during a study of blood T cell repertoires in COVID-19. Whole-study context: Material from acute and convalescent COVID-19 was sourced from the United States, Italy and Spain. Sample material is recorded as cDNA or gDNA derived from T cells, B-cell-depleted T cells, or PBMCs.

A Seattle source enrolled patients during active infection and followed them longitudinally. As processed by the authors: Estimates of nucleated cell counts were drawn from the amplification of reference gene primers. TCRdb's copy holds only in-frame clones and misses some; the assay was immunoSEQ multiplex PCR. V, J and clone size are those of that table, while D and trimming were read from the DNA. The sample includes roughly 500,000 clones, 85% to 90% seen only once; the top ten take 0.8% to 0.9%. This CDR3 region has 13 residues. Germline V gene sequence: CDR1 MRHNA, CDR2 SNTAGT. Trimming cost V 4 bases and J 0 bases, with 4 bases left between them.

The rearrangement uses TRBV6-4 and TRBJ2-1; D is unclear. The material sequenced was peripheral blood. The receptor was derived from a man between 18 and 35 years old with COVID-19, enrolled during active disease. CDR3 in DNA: TGTGCCAGCAGTGGGAGCTCCTACAATGAGCAGTTCTTC. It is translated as CASSGSSYNEQFF.